This entry is about one T cell receptor beta chain. The authors' processing: Reference gene primer amplification yielded estimated nucleated cell counts. Assay used: immunoSEQ multiplex PCR; TCRdb lists only in-frame clones, some missing. V, J and clone size are those of that table, while D and trimming were read from the DNA. Of 200,000 to 250,000 clones detected, roughly 75% appear once; the ten largest clones hold approximately 6.6%. The sample originates from a study of blood T cell repertoires in COVID-19. The wider study: Samples representing acute and convalescent COVID-19 were sourced from the United States, Italy and Spain. The analysed material was cDNA or gDNA that came from T cells, B-cell-depleted T cells, or PBMCs.

V was pared by 1 base and J by 3 bases, with 11 bases between. Germline loops: CDR1 SGHTA, CDR2 FQGNSA. This CDR3 has 15 amino acids. This clonotype was obtained from a woman aged 70-85 years with acute or convalescent COVID-19. The sequenced sample was peripheral blood. The rearrangement uses TRBV7-2 and TRBJ2-3; a weak D match, TRBD1 (6 bases). The CDR3 DNA follows: TGTGCCAGCAGCTTAGGCAGGGGAGAGACAGATACGCAGTATTTT. Its protein product is CASSLGRGETDTQYF.